A single sample gave rise to the 19 T cell receptor beta chains below, sequenced in a study of blood T cell repertoires in COVID-19. Clones were sequenced by immunoSEQ multiplex PCR, and TCRdb holds only the in-frame ones, with some missing. The repertoire has some 120,000 clones, just over 75% of them found once; the top ten carry roughly 10%. Sequences were obtained from peripheral blood. The receptors derive from a human donor in a cohort sampled during active COVID-19.

V is TRBV18 and J is TRBJ1-5; possibly TRBD1 for D (6 bases). The germline V gene encodes CDR1 KGHSH and CDR2 LQKENI. The CDR3 has 15 amino acids. The V and J ends lost 3 bases and 11 bases respectively, with 20 bases between them. The CDR3: CASSPDSGVVGAQHF. The CDR3 DNA reads as TGTGCCAGCTCACCGGACAGCGGGGTCGTCGGGGCCCAGCATTTT. Filled out from reference TRBV18 and TRBJ1-5, the complete variable domain reads NAGVMQNPRHLVRRRGQEARLRCSPMKGHSHVYWYRQLPEEGLKFMVYLQKENIIDESGMPKERFSAEFPKEGPSILRIQQVVRGDSAAYFCASSPDSGVVGAQHFGDGTRLSIL.

The chain uses TRBV7-2 and TRBJ1-2; 7 nucleotides align to TRBD1. Germline lookup yields CDR1 SGHTA and CDR2 FQGNSA. J was trimmed by 3 bases and V by 2 bases; bases with no gene match: 6. This CDR3 is 15 amino acids long. Here the CDR3 reads CASSLSMTGHYGYTF. DNA of the CDR3: TGTGCCAGCAGCTTATCCATGACAGGGCACTATGGCTACACCTTC.

V and J are TRBV2 and TRBJ2-2; TRBD2 aligns across 11 bases. The ends lost 6 bases at V and 6 bases at J; junction bases unmatched: 6. The germline CDR1 and CDR2 sequences are SNHLY and FYNNEI. The CDR3 is 15 residues long. The CDR3 nucleotides read TGTGCCAGCAGGAGTGGACTAGCGGGCGCCGGGGAGCTGTTTTTT. As protein: CASRSGLAGAGELFF. The complete variable domain, with remaining parts taken from reference TRBV2 and TRBJ2-2, reads EPEVTQTPSHQVTQMGQEVILRCVPISNHLYFYWYRQILGQKVEFLVSFYNNEISEKSEIFDDQFSVERPDGSNFTLKIRSTKLEDSAMYFCASRSGLAGAGELFFGEGSRLTVL.

The chain carries TRBV3-1 (or the pseudogene TRBV3-2) and TRBJ2-7; 8 bases line up with TRBD1. Germline CDR1 reads LGHDT; CDR2 reads YNNKEL (reference sequence). The CDR3 consists of 15 residues. Germline trimming cut 4 bases from V and 2 bases from J; bases unmatched to any gene: 7. The CDR3 reads CASSLRGTGPYEQYF. The CDR3 region has the DNA TGTGCCAGCAGCCTTCGTGGGACAGGTCCCTACGAGCAGTACTTC.

By frequency in the sample, this clone is medium-sized. J is TRBJ2-3 and V is TRBV7-8; 8 bases line up with TRBD2. V shed 5 bases, J shed 4 bases, and the junction held 8 bases outside the gene matches. The CDR3 contains 15 residues. Germline loops: CDR1 SGHVS, CDR2 FQNEAQ. CDR3 loop: CASSTGTSSADTQYF. In nucleotides, the CDR3 is TGTGCCAGCAGCACCGGGACTAGTTCTGCAGATACGCAGTATTTT.

The V gene is TRBV4-1, the J gene TRBJ2-1; D is uncertain. V lost 1 base and J lost 7, with 5 bases in between. This CDR3 contains 12 residues. Germline CDR1 MGHRA, CDR2 YSYEKL. CDR3 residues: CASSQVKNEQFF. The CDR3 nucleotides read TGCGCCAGCAGCCAAGTAAAAAATGAGCAGTTCTTC.

The rearrangement joins TRBV9 to TRBJ1-2; no clear D. The germline gives CDR1 SGDLS, CDR2 YYNGEE. The CDR3 is 17 residues long. V lost 5 bases to trimming and J lost 7 bases, with 27 bases between them. DNA for the CDR3: TGTGCCAGCAGTGATGGAGTCAGACGGTCATCTCCGTTTGGCTACACCTTC. It codes for CASSDGVRRSSPFGYTF.

This chain joins TRBV11-3 and TRBJ2-3; 7 positions agree with TRBD2. The junction had 6 bases not matched to a gene; V was cut back by 8 bases and J by 4 bases. This CDR3 comprises 13 residues. CDR1 SGHNT and CDR2 YENEEA come from the germline V gene. CDR3 region: CASSGGYPDTQYF. In nucleotides, the CDR3 is TGTGCCAGCTCGGGGGGTTATCCAGATACGCAGTATTTT.

The chain joins TRBV4-2 to TRBJ2-1, with TRBD2 matching over 8 bases. CDR1 LGHNA and CDR2 YNFKEQ come from the germline V gene. V was clipped by 0 bases and J by 6 bases; unmatched bases: 10. The CDR3 totals 17 residues. Here the CDR3 reads CASSQDLGLAGTNEQFF. Written as DNA, the CDR3 is TGTGCCAGCAGCCAAGATCTGGGCCTAGCGGGTACCAATGAGCAGTTCTTC.

This clone occurred a few times. The chain links TRBV4-1 to TRBJ1-1, with a weak D call TRBD1 (5 bases). Trimming took off 2 bases at V and 1 base at J, with 11 bases between the two ends. From germline, CDR1 is MGHRA and CDR2 YSYEKL. CDR3 length: 15 amino acids. The CDR3 region is CASSQFHTGNTEAFF. In DNA, the CDR3 is TGCGCCAGCAGCCAATTCCACACAGGGAACACTGAAGCTTTCTTT.

The chain recombines TRBV7-9 with TRBJ2-3; D is perhaps TRBD2 (6 bases). V was trimmed by 5 bases and J by 2 bases, leaving 11 bases between them. Germline V gene lookup returns CDR1 SEHNR and CDR2 FQNEAQ (reference sequence). The CDR3 runs to 14 residues. The CDR3 region is CASSAGLYTDTQYF. The DNA for the CDR3 is TGTGCCAGCAGCGCGGGACTCTACACAGATACGCAGTATTTT.

The chain links TRBV7-2 to TRBJ1-6, with D uncertain. Germline-derived CDR1 and CDR2 are SGHTA and FQGNSA. V was clipped by 5 bases and J by 3 bases, with 17 bases between them. There are 17 residues in the CDR3. The CDR3 nucleotides read TGTGCCAGCAGCGTTACGATTGGAACTATCTATAATTCACCCCTCCACTTT. It translates to CASSVTIGTIYNSPLHF.

The genes are TRBV27 and TRBJ1-5; D remains ambiguous. There are 14 residues in the CDR3. V lost 6 bases and J 0 bases, leaving 9 bases between the germline ends. Germline CDR1 reads MNHEY; CDR2 reads SMNVEV (reference sequence). CDR3 protein: CASRSGFSNQPQHF. CDR3 nucleotide sequence: TGTGCCAGCAGATCGGGATTTAGCAATCAGCCCCAGCATTTT.

This chain joins TRBV5-1 and TRBJ2-7, with D tentatively TRBD1 (6 bases). Per germline, CDR1 SGHRS and CDR2 YFSETQ. The CDR3 is 12 residues long. Trimming took 0 bases from V and 5 from J, leaving 6 bases between them. DNA for the CDR3: TGCGCCAGCAGCTTGGAGGGGGACGAGCAGTACTTC. This gives the protein CASSLEGDEQYF.

The rearrangement links TRBV29-1 to TRBJ2-5; perhaps TRBD1 as D (5 bases). Germline values: CDR1 SQVTM, CDR2 ANQGSEA. The CDR3 sequence is 12 residues long. Trimming took off 4 bases at V and 3 bases at J, with 9 bases between the two ends. CDR3 in DNA: TGCAGCGTTGTGCAGGGCGAAGAGACCCAGTACTTC. Translating it yields CSVVQGEETQYF.

The chain recombines TRBV24-1 with TRBJ1-2; 7 nucleotides align to TRBD1. Germline V gene lookup returns CDR1 KGHDR and CDR2 SFDVKD. The V gene end was trimmed by 4 bases and the J gene end by 7 bases; junction bases not matched to a gene: 8. CDR3 length: 14 amino acids. DNA for the CDR3: TGTGCCACCAGTGACACCGGGACAGTTACTGGCTACACCTTC. Its translation is CATSDTGTVTGYTF.

The chain employs TRBV7-8 and TRBJ1-5; D is ambiguous. The V end lost 1 base, the J end lost 0 bases, and 7 bases lay between the germline ends. The CDR3 consists of 15 residues. CDR1 is SGHVS and CDR2 is FQNEAQ in the germline V gene. CDR3 in amino acids: CASSLERYSNQPQHF. As DNA, the CDR3 is TGTGCCAGCAGCTTAGAACGGTATAGCAATCAGCCCCAGCATTTT.

The rearrangement links TRBV18 to TRBJ2-7, with TRBD2 as a possible D gene (5 bases). Germline V CDR1 and CDR2: KGHSH, LQKENI. The CDR3 covers 15 residues. V lost 4 bases and J 7 bases, leaving 20 bases between the germline ends. The CDR3 sequence: CASSRPDGFRGEQYF. CDR3 nucleotide sequence: TGTGCCAGCTCACGGCCGGACGGATTCCGAGGGGAGCAGTACTTC.

V and J are TRBV6-5 and TRBJ2-1, with 7 bases lining up with TRBD2. After removal of 2 bases from V and 9 bases from J, the junction contained 10 bases not matched to a gene. This CDR3 has 15 residues. CDR1 and CDR2 from the germline V gene are MNHEY and SVGAGI. The DNA for the CDR3 is TGTGCCAGCAGTTACAGAGCGGGGCTCCCTGGTGAGCAGTTCTTC. It is translated as CASSYRAGLPGEQFF.